These 29 T cell receptor beta chains were sequenced from one sample in a study of graft-versus-host responses after intestinal transplantation. Clones were read by immunoSEQ multiplex PCR, and TCRdb kept only the in-frame ones, dropping some. The top ten clones hold roughly 6.6% of a sample with about 39,000 clones, about 90% of them seen once. The starting material was PBMCs, obtained 260 to 280 days after transplant. These receptors were collected from a human patient who received an intestinal transplant, so some T cells may come from the graft donor.

The rearrangement links TRBV5-6 to TRBJ2-3, with 7 bases fitting TRBD1. CDR3 length equals 16 residues. Germline lookup yields CDR1 SGHDT and CDR2 YYEEEE. The V and J ends lost 4 bases and 2 bases, in that order; junction bases with no gene match: 10. The CDR3 nucleotides read TGTGCCAGCAGCGGGTCCGGGACAGCCGCCACAGATACGCAGTATTTT. Its translation is CASSGSGTAATDTQYF.

The chain recombines TRBV19 with TRBJ2-4; D call uncertain. The length of the CDR3 is 13 residues. Germline V gene lookup returns CDR1 LNHDA and CDR2 SQIVND (reference sequence). Trimming took off 1 base at V and 8 bases at J, with 9 bases between the two ends. As DNA, the CDR3 is TGTGCCAGTAGTATAGGAGGCAGCGACATTCAGTACTTC. As protein: CASSIGGSDIQYF.

The chain recombines TRBV6-1 with TRBJ1-2; 8 bases match TRBD1. The CDR3 has 14 amino acids. V shed 6 bases, J shed 4 bases, and the junction held 7 bases outside the gene matches. In germline, CDR1 is MNHNS, CDR2 SASEGT. The CDR3 region is CASRGLGQAYGYTF. The CDR3 DNA follows: TGTGCCAGCAGAGGGCTGGGACAGGCCTATGGCTACACCTTC.

J is TRBJ1-4 and V is TRBV7-9, with a possible D match to TRBD1 (6 bases). Germline lookup yields CDR1 SEHNR and CDR2 FQNEAQ (reference sequence). The CDR3 is made up of 17 amino acids. The germline V and J ends were trimmed by 1 base and 3 bases, with 15 bases remaining between them. The CDR3 nucleotides are TGTGCCAGCAGCTTAGGCCCCAGGGGCTCTTCTAATGAAAAACTGTTTTTT. As protein: CASSLGPRGSSNEKLFF.

This clone rates as medium-sized. The chain combines TRBV21-1 with TRBJ1-6. TRBV21-1 is described as a pseudogene. This CDR3 contains 11 residues. The CDR3 sequence is CASSKSSPLHF. The CDR3 bases are TGTGCCAGCAGCAAAAGTTCACCCCTCCACTTT.

The chain is built from TRBV10-1 and TRBJ2-7, with TRBD1 matching over 7 bases. CDR1 is WNHNN, CDR2 SYGVQD, per germline (reference sequence). V was clipped by 10 bases and J by 0 bases; unmatched bases: 3. The CDR3 runs 12 residues. The CDR3 sequence: CATRDSSYEQYF. The CDR3 coding sequence is TGCGCCACCCGGGACAGCTCCTACGAGCAGTACTTC.

The V gene is TRBV9, the J gene TRBJ2-7, with 11 bases fitting TRBD1. Looked up from germline, CDR1 is SGDLS and CDR2 is YYNGEE. CDR3 length: 14 residues. V dropped 4 bases and J dropped 6; count of bases not matched to a gene: 6. CDR3 in DNA: TGTGCCAGCAGCCCCGGGACAGGGGGTGGCGAGCAGTACTTC. It translates to CASSPGTGGGEQYF.

The V call is TRBV5-1, the J call TRBJ2-5; D unclear. Germline V gives CDR1 SGHRS, CDR2 YFSETQ. This CDR3 contains 15 residues. V was clipped by 0 bases and J by 1 base, with 10 bases between them. The CDR3 DNA follows: TGCGCCAGCAGCTTGGAGGTGGGTCCCCAAGAGACCCAGTACTTC. Its protein product is CASSLEVGPQETQYF.

The chain combines TRBV2 with TRBJ2-5; 8 bases line up with TRBD2. The CDR3 consists of 16 residues. After removal of 8 bases from V and 0 bases from J, the junction contained 11 bases not matched to a gene. Germline assignment: CDR1 SNHLY and CDR2 FYNNEI. The CDR3 spells CASGEVGLGYQETQYF. In DNA, the CDR3 is TGTGCCAGCGGCGAAGTGGGACTAGGCTACCAAGAGACCCAGTACTTC.

The V call is TRBV20-1, the J call TRBJ2-7, with D possibly being TRBD2 (5 bases). Trimming removed 6 bases from V and 4 bases from J, with 10 bases in between. CDR3 length: 11 amino acids. The germline V gene has CDR1 DFQATT and CDR2 SNEGSKA (reference sequence). This CDR3 is CSAGDEYEQYF. As DNA, the CDR3 is TGCAGTGCCGGGGATGAATACGAGCAGTACTTC.

The chain carries TRBV7-9 and TRBJ2-3; D unclear. CDR3 size: 13 residues. From germline, CDR1 is SEHNR and CDR2 FQNEAQ (reference sequence). The V end was cut by 2 bases, the J end by 3 bases, with 6 bases between. CDR3 nucleotides: TGTGCCAGCAGCTTATATGGGACAGATACGCAGTATTTT. Translation gives CASSLYGTDTQYF.

This rearrangement joins TRBV7-8 to TRBJ1-4; D gene ambiguous. CDR1 SGHVS and CDR2 FQNEAQ come from the germline V gene. This CDR3 has 14 amino acids. V dropped 5 bases and J dropped 8 bases, with 15 bases sitting between them. CDR3 protein: CASSTQTSEEKLFF. In DNA, the CDR3 is TGTGCCAGCAGCACCCAAACTTCGGAAGAAAAACTGTTTTTT.

The V gene is TRBV19, the J gene TRBJ2-7, with TRBD1 identical over 7 bases. The CDR3 runs 14 residues. The ends lost 5 bases at V and 0 bases at J; junction bases unmatched: 4. Germline CDR1 and CDR2: LNHDA and SQIVND (reference sequence). The CDR3 DNA reads TGTGCCAGTAGTTGGGGACAGAGCTCCTACGAGCAGTACTTC. This translates into CASSWGQSSYEQYF. Supplemented by reference TRBV19 and TRBJ2-7, the full variable domain reads DGGITQSPKYLFRKEGQNVTLSCEQNLNHDAMYWYRQDPGQGLRLIYYSQIVNDFQKGDIAEGYSVSREKKESFPLTVTSAQKNPTAFYLCASSWGQSSYEQYFGPGTRLTVT.

This chain uses TRBV23-1 with TRBJ1-1; a possible D gene is TRBD1 (5 bases). TRBV23-1 is sorted into the ORF group, with uncertain function. The V end lost 4 bases, the J end lost 3 bases, and 18 bases lay between the germline ends. The CDR3 is made up of 16 amino acids. The CDR3 DNA reads as TGCGCCAGCAGTCTCCCCGGGGGGGGTTGGTACACTGAAGCTTTCTTT. Its protein product is CASSLPGGGWYTEAFF.

This chain connects TRBV28 to TRBJ2-1; D possibly corresponds to TRBD1 (6 bases). Germline lookup yields CDR1 MDHEN and CDR2 SYDVKM. Trimming removed 5 bases from V and 7 bases from J, with 18 bases in between. The CDR3 is 15 residues long. CDR3 bases: TGTGCCAGCAGTGGGTATTGGACAGACCTAAATGAGCAGTTCTTC. Amino acids: CASSGYWTDLNEQFF.

This chain links TRBV4-1 with TRBJ1-2; 11 bases are shared with TRBD1. The CDR3 consists of 18 residues. Looked up from germline, CDR1 is MGHRA and CDR2 is YSYEKL. The V segment lost 0 bases and the J segment 4 bases; nucleotides outside the gene matches: 10. The CDR3 DNA sequence: TGCGCCAGCAGCCAAGATACAGGACAGGGGGCGCACGGCTATGGCTACACCTTC. Encoded protein: CASSQDTGQGAHGYGYTF.

V is TRBV19 and J is TRBJ1-6, with TRBD1 matching over 9 bases. Trimming removed 9 bases from V and 7 bases from J; junction bases left unmatched: 13. The CDR3 sequence is 16 residues long. Germline CDR1 is LNHDA and CDR2 is SQIVND (reference sequence). The CDR3 protein is CASTPGIGTGNSPLHF. The CDR3 DNA follows: TGTGCCAGCACGCCCGGGATCGGGACAGGGAATTCACCCCTCCACTTT. The full variable domain, with the rest looked up from reference TRBV19 and TRBJ1-6, is DGGITQSPKYLFRKEGQNVTLSCEQNLNHDAMYWYRQDPGQGLRLIYYSQIVNDFQKGDIAEGYSVSREKKESFPLTVTSAQKNPTAFYLCASTPGIGTGNSPLHFGNGTRLTVT.

This sequence joins TRBV9 and TRBJ2-7, with 9 bases lining up with TRBD1. The junction had 9 bases not matched to a gene; V was cut back by 5 bases and J by 3 bases. Germline V CDR1 and CDR2: SGDLS, YYNGEE. The CDR3 is made up of 15 amino acids. The CDR3 DNA is TGTGCCAGCAGTCTCGGGACAGGGCTGATCTACGAGCAGTACTTC. Translating gives CASSLGTGLIYEQYF.

Worth noting for this clone: The junction departs from the called germline gene at one end, perhaps through a read error. The chain combines TRBV27 with TRBJ1-6, with 11 positions matching TRBD1. The CDR3 has 18 residues. Germline CDR1 is MNHEY and CDR2 is SMNVEV (reference sequence). CDR3 sequence (DNA): TGTGCCAGCGGTTTTAGTCTTCCCGGGACAGGGGGTAATTCACCCCTCCACTTT. It specifies CASGFSLPGTGGNSPLHF.

The chain uses TRBV14 and TRBJ1-1; D perhaps matches TRBD1 (6 bases). The CDR3 runs 14 residues. Germline CDR1 and CDR2: SGHDN and FVKESK. V lost 4 bases to trimming and J lost 1 base, with 10 bases between them. Here the CDR3 reads CASSRTATNTEAFF. The CDR3 DNA is TGTGCCAGCAGCCGGACAGCTACGAACACTGAAGCTTTCTTT.

The chain couples TRBV11-2 to TRBJ2-7; D might be TRBD1 or TRBD2, each matching 5 bases. Germline V gene lookup returns CDR1 SGHAT and CDR2 FQNNGV. V lost 3 bases and J 2 bases, leaving 8 bases between the germline ends. There are 13 residues in the CDR3. CDR3 nucleotide sequence: TGTGCCAGCAGCTTTGAGGGACCCTACGAGCAGTACTTC. Protein: CASSFEGPYEQYF.

This chain uses TRBV6-5 with TRBJ1-1; maybe TRBD1 (5 bases). In germline, CDR1 is MNHEY, CDR2 SVGAGI. The length of the CDR3 is 14 residues. The germline V and J ends were trimmed by 2 bases and 0 bases, with 7 bases remaining between them. CDR3 sequence (DNA): TGTGCCAGCAGTTACGGGGGGGTGAACACTGAAGCTTTCTTT. It yields the protein CASSYGGVNTEAFF.

The DNA of the CDR3 is TGTGCCAGCAGCCTGTCCCGGGACAGGGAACCCCAGCATTTT. This codes for CASSLSRDREPQHF. The V and J genes are TRBV5-6 and TRBJ1-5; 9 positions match TRBD1. Germline CDR1 reads SGHDT; CDR2 reads YYEEEE. J was trimmed by 10 bases and V by 4 bases; bases with no gene match: 9. The CDR3 has 14 amino acids.

The chain carries TRBV6-1 and TRBJ1-6; 12 positions agree with TRBD1. The length of the CDR3 is 14 residues. V lost 5 bases, J lost 14 bases, and 7 bases stayed unmatched. Germline CDR1 reads MNHNS; CDR2 reads SASEGT. CDR3 in amino acids: CASSIRDRGLSLHF. As DNA, the CDR3 is TGTGCCAGCAGTATCCGGGACAGGGGGCTTTCCCTCCACTTT.

This clone was recorded once. The identical CDR3 is also encoded by other nucleotide sequences in the sample. This chain uses TRBV11-2 with TRBJ1-5, with 11 positions matching TRBD1. This CDR3 has 14 amino acids. The trim removed 4 bases at V and 6 bases at J, leaving 2 bases unmatched. Per germline, CDR1 SGHAT and CDR2 FQNNGV. The DNA of the CDR3 is TGTGCCAGCAGCTCTGGGACAGGGGGTCAGCCCCAGCATTTT. It translates to CASSSGTGGQPQHF.

There are a few counts of this clone. The V and J genes are TRBV5-1 and TRBJ2-1; no clear D gene. Germline assignment: CDR1 SGHRS and CDR2 YFSETQ. Trimming took 1 base from V and 6 from J, leaving 5 bases between them. The CDR3 is made up of 12 amino acids. Here the CDR3 reads CASSLTGNEQFF. In DNA form, the CDR3 reads TGCGCCAGCAGCTTGACCGGCAATGAGCAGTTCTTC.

This clone was picked up one time. The V call is TRBV9, the J call TRBJ2-3, with no clear D. CDR3 length: 13 residues. The germline gives CDR1 SGDLS, CDR2 YYNGEE. With 0 bases removed from V and 8 bases from J, the gap between germline ends came to 10 bases. CDR3 loop: CASSVAGWGTQYF. Here the CDR3 DNA reads TGTGCCAGCAGCGTAGCTGGCTGGGGTACGCAGTATTTT.

This chain connects TRBV2 to TRBJ2-5; 8 positions agree with TRBD1. The CDR3 is made up of 15 amino acids. Germline V CDR1 and CDR2: SNHLY, FYNNEI. J gave up 1 base and V 11 bases, and 12 bases lay outside the gene matches. The chain's CDR3 is CAGTGSRGPQETQYF. In DNA form, the CDR3 reads TGTGCCGGAACTGGGAGCAGGGGGCCCCAAGAGACCCAGTACTTC. Filled out from reference TRBV2 and TRBJ2-5, the complete variable domain reads EPEVTQTPSHQVTQMGQEVILRCVPISNHLYFYWYRQILGQKVEFLVSFYNNEISEKSEIFDDQFSVERPDGSNFTLKIRSTKLEDSAMYFCAGTGSRGPQETQYFGPGTRLLVL.

The gene calls are TRBV5-4 and TRBJ1-2; weak D call: TRBD1 (5 bases). The CDR3 extends over 12 amino acids. Germline V lookup: CDR1 SGHNT, CDR2 YYREEE (reference sequence). V lost 1 base, J lost 7 bases, and 8 bases lay in between. The CDR3, as DNA: TGTGCCAGCAGCTTGACAGGAATTGGCTACACCTTC. Its translation is CASSLTGIGYTF.